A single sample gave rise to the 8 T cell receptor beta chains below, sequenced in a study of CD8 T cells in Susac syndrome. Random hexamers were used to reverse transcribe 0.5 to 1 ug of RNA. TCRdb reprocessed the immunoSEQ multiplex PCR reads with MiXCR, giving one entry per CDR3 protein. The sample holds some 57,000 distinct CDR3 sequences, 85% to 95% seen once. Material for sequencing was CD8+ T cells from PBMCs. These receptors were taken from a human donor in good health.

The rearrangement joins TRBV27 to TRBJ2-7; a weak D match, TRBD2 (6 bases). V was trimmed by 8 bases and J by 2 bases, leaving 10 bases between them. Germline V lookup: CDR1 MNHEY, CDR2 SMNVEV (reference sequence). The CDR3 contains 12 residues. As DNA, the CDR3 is TGTGCCAGCGCGGAGGGGCCCTACGAGCAGTACTTC. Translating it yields CASAEGPYEQYF.

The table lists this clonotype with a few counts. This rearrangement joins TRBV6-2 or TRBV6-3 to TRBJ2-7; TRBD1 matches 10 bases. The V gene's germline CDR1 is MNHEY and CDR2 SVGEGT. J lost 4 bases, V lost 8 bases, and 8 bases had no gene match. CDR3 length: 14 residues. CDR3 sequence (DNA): TGTGCCAGCGGTGCGGGACAGGGGTTTTACGAGCAGTACTTC. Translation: CASGAGQGFYEQYF.

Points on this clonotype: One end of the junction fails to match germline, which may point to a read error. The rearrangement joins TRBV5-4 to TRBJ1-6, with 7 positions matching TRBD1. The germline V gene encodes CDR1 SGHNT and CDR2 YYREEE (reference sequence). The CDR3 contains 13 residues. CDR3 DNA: TGTGCCAGCAGCACCGGACAGGAGCCGATATTTCTCTTT. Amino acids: CASSTGQEPIFLF.

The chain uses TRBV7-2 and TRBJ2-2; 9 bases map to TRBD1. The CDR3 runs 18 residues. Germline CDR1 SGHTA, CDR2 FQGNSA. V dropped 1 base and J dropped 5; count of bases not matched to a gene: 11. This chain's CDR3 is CASSLGTGTGLRTGELFF. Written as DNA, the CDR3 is TGTGCCAGCAGCTTAGGGACGGGGACAGGGCTGAGAACCGGGGAGCTGTTTTTT.

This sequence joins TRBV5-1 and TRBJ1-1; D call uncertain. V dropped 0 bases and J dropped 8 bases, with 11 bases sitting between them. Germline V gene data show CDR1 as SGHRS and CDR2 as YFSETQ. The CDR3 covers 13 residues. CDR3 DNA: TGCGCCAGCAGCTTGGGGCCGGCCCGAGAAGCTTTCTTT. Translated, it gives CASSLGPAREAFF. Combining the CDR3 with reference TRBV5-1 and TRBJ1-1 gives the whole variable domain KAGVTQTPRYLIKTRGQQVTLSCSPISGHRSVSWYQQTPGQGLQFLFEYFSETQRNKGNFPGRFSGRQFSNSRSEMNVSTLELGDSALYLCASSLGPAREAFFGQGTRLTVV.

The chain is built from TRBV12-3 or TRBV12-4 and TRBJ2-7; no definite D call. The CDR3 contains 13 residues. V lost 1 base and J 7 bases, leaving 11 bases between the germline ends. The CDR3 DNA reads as TGTGCCAGCAGTTTAGGGTCTGGGGATGAGCAGTACTTC. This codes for CASSLGSGDEQYF.

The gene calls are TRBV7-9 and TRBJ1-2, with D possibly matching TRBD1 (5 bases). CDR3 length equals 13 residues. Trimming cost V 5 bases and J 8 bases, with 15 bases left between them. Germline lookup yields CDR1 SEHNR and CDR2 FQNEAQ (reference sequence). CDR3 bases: TGTGCCAGCAGCGATGAGACAGCAAACGGCTACACCTTC. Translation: CASSDETANGYTF.

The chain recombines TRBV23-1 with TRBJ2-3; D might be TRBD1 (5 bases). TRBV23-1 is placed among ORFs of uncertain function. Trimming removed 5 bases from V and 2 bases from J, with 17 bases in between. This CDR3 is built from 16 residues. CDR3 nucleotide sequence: TGCGCCAGCAGTGCCCGGGCCCCCAGGGTCACAGATACGCAGTATTTT. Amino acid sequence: CASSARAPRVTDTQYF.